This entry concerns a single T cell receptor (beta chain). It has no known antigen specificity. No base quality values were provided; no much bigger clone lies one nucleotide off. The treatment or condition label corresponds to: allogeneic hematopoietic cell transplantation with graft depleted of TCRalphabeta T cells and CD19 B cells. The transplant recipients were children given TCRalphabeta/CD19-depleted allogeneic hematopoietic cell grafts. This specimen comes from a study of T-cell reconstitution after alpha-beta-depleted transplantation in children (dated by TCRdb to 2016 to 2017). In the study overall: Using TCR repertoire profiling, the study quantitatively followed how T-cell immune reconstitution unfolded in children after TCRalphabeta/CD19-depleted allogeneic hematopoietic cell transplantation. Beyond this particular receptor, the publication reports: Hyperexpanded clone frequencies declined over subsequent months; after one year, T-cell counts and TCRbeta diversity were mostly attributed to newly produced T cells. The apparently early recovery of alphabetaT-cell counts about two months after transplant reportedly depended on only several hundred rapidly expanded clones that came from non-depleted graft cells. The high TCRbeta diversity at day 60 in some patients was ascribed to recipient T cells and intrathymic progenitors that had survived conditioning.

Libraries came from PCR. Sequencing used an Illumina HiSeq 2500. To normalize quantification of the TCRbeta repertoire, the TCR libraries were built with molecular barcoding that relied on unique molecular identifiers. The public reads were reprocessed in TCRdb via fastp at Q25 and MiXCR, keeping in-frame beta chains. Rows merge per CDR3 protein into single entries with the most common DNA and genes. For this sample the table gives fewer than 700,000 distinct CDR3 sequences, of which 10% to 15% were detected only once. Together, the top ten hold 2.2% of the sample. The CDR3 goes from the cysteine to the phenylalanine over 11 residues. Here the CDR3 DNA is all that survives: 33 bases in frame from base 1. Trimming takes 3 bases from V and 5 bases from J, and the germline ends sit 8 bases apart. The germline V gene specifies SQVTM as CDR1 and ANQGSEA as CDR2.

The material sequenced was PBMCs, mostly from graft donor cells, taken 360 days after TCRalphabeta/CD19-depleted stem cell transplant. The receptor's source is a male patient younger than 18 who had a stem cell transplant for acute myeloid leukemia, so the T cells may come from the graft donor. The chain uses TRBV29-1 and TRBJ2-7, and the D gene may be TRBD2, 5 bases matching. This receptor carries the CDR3 CSVEWRDEQYF. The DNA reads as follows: TGCAGCGTTGAGTGGCGGGACGAGCAGTACTTC.